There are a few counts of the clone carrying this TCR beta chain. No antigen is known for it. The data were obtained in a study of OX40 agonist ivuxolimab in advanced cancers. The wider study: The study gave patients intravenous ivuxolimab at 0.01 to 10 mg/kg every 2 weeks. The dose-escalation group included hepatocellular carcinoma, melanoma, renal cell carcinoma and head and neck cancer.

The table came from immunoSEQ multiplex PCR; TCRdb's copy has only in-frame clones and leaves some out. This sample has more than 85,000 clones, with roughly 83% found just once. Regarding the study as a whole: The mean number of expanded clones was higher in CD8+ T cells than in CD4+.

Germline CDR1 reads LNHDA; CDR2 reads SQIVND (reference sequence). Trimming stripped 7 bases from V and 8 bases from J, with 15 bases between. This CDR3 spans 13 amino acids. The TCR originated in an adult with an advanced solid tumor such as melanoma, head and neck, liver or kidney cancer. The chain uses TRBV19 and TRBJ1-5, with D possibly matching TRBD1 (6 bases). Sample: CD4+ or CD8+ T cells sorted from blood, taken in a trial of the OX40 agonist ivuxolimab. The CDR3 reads CASTTGQLKPQHF. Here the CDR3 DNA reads TGTGCCAGTACCACAGGACAGTTGAAGCCCCAGCATTTT.